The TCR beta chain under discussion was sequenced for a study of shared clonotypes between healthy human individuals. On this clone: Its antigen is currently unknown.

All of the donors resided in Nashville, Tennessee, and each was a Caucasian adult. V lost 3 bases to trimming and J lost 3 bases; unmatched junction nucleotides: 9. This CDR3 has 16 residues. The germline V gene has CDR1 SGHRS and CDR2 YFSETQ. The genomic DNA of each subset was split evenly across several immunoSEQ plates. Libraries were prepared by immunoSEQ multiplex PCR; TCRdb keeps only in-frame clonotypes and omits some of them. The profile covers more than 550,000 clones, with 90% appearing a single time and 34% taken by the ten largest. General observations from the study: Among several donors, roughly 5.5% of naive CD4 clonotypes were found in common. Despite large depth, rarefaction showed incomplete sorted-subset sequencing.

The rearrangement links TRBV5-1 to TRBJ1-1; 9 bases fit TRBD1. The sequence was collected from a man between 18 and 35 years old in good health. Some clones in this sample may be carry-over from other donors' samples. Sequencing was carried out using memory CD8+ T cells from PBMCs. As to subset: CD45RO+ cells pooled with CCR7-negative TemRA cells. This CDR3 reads CASSWTGAVRYTEAFF. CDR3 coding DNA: TGCGCCAGCAGCTGGACAGGGGCTGTTCGGTACACTGAAGCTTTCTTT.